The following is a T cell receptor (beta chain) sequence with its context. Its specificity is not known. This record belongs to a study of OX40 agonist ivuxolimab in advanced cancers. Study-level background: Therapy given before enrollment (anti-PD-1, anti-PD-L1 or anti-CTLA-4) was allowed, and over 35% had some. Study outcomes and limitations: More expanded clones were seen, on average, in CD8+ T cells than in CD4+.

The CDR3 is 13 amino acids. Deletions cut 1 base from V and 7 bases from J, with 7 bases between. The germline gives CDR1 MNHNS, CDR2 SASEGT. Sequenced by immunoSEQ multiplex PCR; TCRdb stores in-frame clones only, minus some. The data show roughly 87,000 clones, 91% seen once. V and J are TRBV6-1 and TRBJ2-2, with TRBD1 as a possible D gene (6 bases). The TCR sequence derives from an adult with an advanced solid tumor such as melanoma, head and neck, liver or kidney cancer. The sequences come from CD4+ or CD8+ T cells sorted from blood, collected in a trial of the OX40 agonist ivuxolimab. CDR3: CASSEVGGGELFF. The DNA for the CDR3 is TGTGCCAGCAGTGAAGTAGGGGGCGGGGAGCTGTTTTTT.